This entry describes one TCR beta chain. The antigen is undetermined. The record originates from a study of cytomegalovirus exposure and HLA in healthy donors. Trimming pared 3 bases from V and 5 bases from J, leaving 21 bases between. From germline, CDR1 is SGHRS and CDR2 YFSETQ. The CDR3 spans 16 residues. The PCR employed 60 Vbeta primers together with 13 Jbeta primers. As handled by the study authors: Later work found around 85 million unique TCR beta chains, with 9.5 million to 14 million shared. TCRdb keeps only in-frame clones here, not all; method: immunoSEQ multiplex PCR. V, J and clone size were drawn from that table, and D and trimming were deduced from the DNA. The profile shows under 200,000 clones, around 85% of them singletons. Whole-study findings and limits: Reportedly, TCR beta sequences accurately predicted HLA-A and HLA-B alleles in most subjects.

This TCR was sampled from a man aged 45-65 years in good health and CMV-seronegative. Sequencing was done on a sample of PBMCs. The rearrangement joins TRBV5-1 to TRBJ2-7, with D hard to call. The CDR3 DNA follows: TGCGCCAGCAGCTCCCGCTCGTCGAGAGGAGAGGACGAGCAGTACTTC. This codes for CASSSRSSRGEDEQYF. Together with reference TRBV5-1 and TRBJ2-7, the CDR3 gives the full variable domain: KAGVTQTPRYLIKTRGQQVTLSCSPISGHRSVSWYQQTPGQGLQFLFEYFSETQRNKGNFPGRFSGRQFSNSRSEMNVSTLELGDSALYLCASSSRSSRGEDEQYFGPGTRLTVT.